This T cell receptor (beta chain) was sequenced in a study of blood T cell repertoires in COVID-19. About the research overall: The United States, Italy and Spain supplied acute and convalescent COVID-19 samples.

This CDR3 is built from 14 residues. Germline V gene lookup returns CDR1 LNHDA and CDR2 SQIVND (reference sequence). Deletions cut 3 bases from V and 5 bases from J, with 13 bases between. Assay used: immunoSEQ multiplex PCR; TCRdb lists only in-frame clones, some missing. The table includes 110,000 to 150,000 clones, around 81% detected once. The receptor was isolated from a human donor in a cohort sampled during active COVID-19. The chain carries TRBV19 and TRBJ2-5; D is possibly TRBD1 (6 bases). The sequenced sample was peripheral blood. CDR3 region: CASSIRGAPETQYF. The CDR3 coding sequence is TGTGCCAGTAGTATCAGGGGAGCCCCGGAGACCCAGTACTTC.